This entry lists 27 T cell receptor beta chains sequenced from one sample in a study of shared clonotypes between healthy human individuals. Generated by immunoSEQ multiplex PCR, the TCRdb table keeps only in-frame clones and is missing some. The data contain 2 million or so clones, about 95% of them seen just once; the ten biggest clones take up roughly 1.1%. Only CD45RO-negative cells positively selected for CCR7 counted as naive CD8 cells, so terminally differentiated effector memory CD45RA+ cells were excluded. The material sequenced was naive CD8+ T cells sorted from blood. These receptor sequences come from a man younger than 30 in good health.

The genes are TRBV7-9 and TRBJ2-1; 8 bases line up with TRBD2. CDR1 SEHNR and CDR2 FQNEAQ come from the germline V gene (reference sequence). This CDR3 spans 13 amino acids. J lost 9 bases, V lost 5 bases, and 6 bases had no gene match. CDR3 region: CASSPGTSLEQFF. The CDR3, as DNA: TGTGCCAGCAGCCCCGGGACTAGTCTTGAGCAGTTCTTC.

V is TRBV6-6 and J is TRBJ1-5; a weak D match, TRBD1 (5 bases). The CDR3 totals 14 residues. The V gene's germline CDR1 is MNHNY and CDR2 SVGAGI (reference sequence). The V end was cut by 2 bases, the J end by 5 bases, with 10 bases between. The chain's CDR3 is CASSYRDGDQPQHF. DNA of the CDR3: TGTGCCAGCAGTTACAGGGACGGTGATCAGCCCCAGCATTTT.

The chain employs TRBV13 and TRBJ2-3, with 14 bases aligning to TRBD2. V was clipped by 1 base and J by 6 bases; unmatched bases: 3. Per germline, CDR1 PRHDT and CDR2 FYEKMQ (reference sequence). The CDR3 length is 16 residues. CDR3 protein: CASSLAWTSGRDTQYF. The CDR3 DNA sequence: TGTGCCAGCAGCTTAGCATGGACTAGCGGGAGGGATACGCAGTATTTT.

The chain has TRBV18 and TRBJ1-1; tentative D call: TRBD1 (5 bases). Trimming left V 1 base short and J 0 bases short, with 18 bases between. Germline CDR1 and CDR2: KGHSH and LQKENI. The CDR3 length is 18 residues. CDR3 DNA: TGTGCCAGCTCACCACAGGATCAGGGCCGCCTTATGAACACTGAAGCTTTCTTT. It encodes CASSPQDQGRLMNTEAFF.

V is TRBV9 and J is TRBJ2-7; D gene ambiguous. The V end lost 5 bases, the J end lost 3 bases, and 15 bases lay between the germline ends. CDR3 length: 14 amino acids. Looked up from germline, CDR1 is SGDLS and CDR2 is YYNGEE. The CDR3 region is CASSLYSLGYEQYF. The CDR3 coding sequence is TGTGCCAGCAGTTTATATAGTCTAGGCTACGAGCAGTACTTC.

The genes are TRBV5-1 and TRBJ1-1, with D maybe TRBD1 (5 bases). V was clipped by 0 bases and J by 5 bases, with 14 bases between them. This CDR3 is built from 15 residues. The germline V gene encodes CDR1 SGHRS and CDR2 YFSETQ. The CDR3 loop reads CASSLEGEGETEAFF. As DNA, the CDR3 is TGCGCCAGCAGCTTGGAAGGGGAAGGTGAAACTGAAGCTTTCTTT.

The rearrangement links TRBV13 to TRBJ1-2; tentative D call: TRBD1 (5 bases). From germline, CDR1 is PRHDT and CDR2 FYEKMQ (reference sequence). The ends were cut back, 5 bases at V and 0 bases at J, with 19 bases in the middle. This CDR3 has 17 amino acids. The CDR3 region has the DNA TGTGCCAGCAGCCCCACCCCCCGGGACCGAACTAACTATGGCTACACCTTC. Translation gives CASSPTPRDRTNYGYTF.

The rearrangement links TRBV11-2 to TRBJ1-3, with 10 bases aligning to TRBD1. CDR1 and CDR2 from the germline V gene are SGHAT and FQNNGV. CDR3 length equals 17 residues. V trimming: 5 bases; J trimming: 1 base; junction bases outside the gene matches: 8. CDR3 amino acids: CASSLGQGGFSGNTIYF. DNA of the CDR3: TGTGCCAGCAGCCTCGGACAGGGGGGCTTTTCTGGAAACACCATATATTTT.

This sequence joins TRBV5-3 and TRBJ2-3; no clear D gene. TRBV5-3 is filed as an ORF, its function uncertain. V lost 1 base to trimming and J lost 1 base, with 10 bases between them. CDR3 size: 15 residues. The CDR3 coding sequence is TGTGCCAGAAGCTTGTCCGACTTTCGCACAGATACGCAGTATTTT. Residues: CARSLSDFRTDTQYF.

The rearrangement uses TRBV27 and TRBJ2-1, with D uncertain. The CDR3 contains 14 residues. V was trimmed by 5 bases and J by 5 bases, leaving 13 bases between them. Germline values: CDR1 MNHEY, CDR2 SMNVEV (reference sequence). CDR3 bases: TGTGCCAGCAGTATCCGGGCCGTTGACAATGAGCAGTTCTTC. Protein product: CASSIRAVDNEQFF.

A single count supports this clone. V is TRBV27 and J is TRBJ1-3; D remains unclear. The germline V gene encodes CDR1 MNHEY and CDR2 SMNVEV (reference sequence). This CDR3 contains 13 residues. The germline V and J ends were trimmed by 5 bases and 2 bases, with 7 bases remaining between them. The CDR3: CASSPVPGNTIYF. The CDR3 coding sequence is TGTGCCAGCAGTCCCGTACCTGGAAACACCATATATTTT.

The chain couples TRBV19 to TRBJ2-1; D perhaps matches TRBD2 (6 bases). This CDR3 region has 14 residues. V was clipped by 2 bases and J by 14 bases, with 19 bases between them. Germline values: CDR1 LNHDA, CDR2 SQIVND (reference sequence). CDR3 in amino acids: CASSISSGGEPKFF. In nucleotides, the CDR3 is TGTGCCAGTAGTATATCTTCCGGCGGGGAGCCTAAGTTCTTC. The full variable domain, completed using reference TRBV19 and TRBJ2-1, is DGGITQSPKYLFRKEGQNVTLSCEQNLNHDAMYWYRQDPGQGLRLIYYSQIVNDFQKGDIAEGYSVSREKKESFPLTVTSAQKNPTAFYLCASSISSGGEPKFFGPGTRLTVL.

In this sample, this clone turned up a few times. The chain recombines TRBV9 with TRBJ1-2; D ambiguous. This CDR3 contains 13 residues. Germline CDR1 and CDR2: SGDLS and YYNGEE. Deletions cut 4 bases from V and 0 bases from J, with 7 bases between. As DNA, the CDR3 is TGTGCCAGCAGCACGACAACTAACTATGGCTACACCTTC. Encoded protein: CASSTTTNYGYTF.

The chain combines TRBV4-1 with TRBJ1-1, with D possibly TRBD1 on 6 matching bases. V shed 1 base and J shed 5 bases, with 17 bases lying between them. The CDR3 consists of 16 residues. Germline loops: CDR1 MGHRA, CDR2 YSYEKL. The CDR3 region is CASSQVPGRGGTEAFF. The CDR3 DNA reads as TGCGCCAGCAGCCAAGTTCCCGGCAGGGGAGGAACTGAAGCTTTCTTT.

This clone was detected once. This chain joins TRBV7-8 and TRBJ2-2; 7 bases match TRBD1. Germline-derived CDR1 and CDR2 are SGHVS and FQNEAQ. This CDR3 is built from 17 residues. J gave up 0 bases and V 5 bases, and 9 bases lay outside the gene matches. The chain's CDR3 is CASSEPTGVSNTGELFF. The DNA of the CDR3 is TGTGCCAGCAGCGAACCTACAGGGGTGTCGAACACCGGGGAGCTGTTTTTT.

This clone was observed once. The same CDR3 arises from other DNA sequences in this sample as well. This chain uses TRBV5-4 with TRBJ2-3; D call uncertain. Between the trimmed V and J ends, which lost 2 bases and 5 bases, there was a span of 6 bases. The CDR3 is made up of 12 amino acids. CDR1 SGHNT and CDR2 YYREEE come from the germline V gene (reference sequence). Written as DNA, the CDR3 is TGTGCCAGCAGCTTAGGAGTAGATACGCAGTATTTT. It is translated as CASSLGVDTQYF.

J is TRBJ2-3 and V is TRBV27, with D maybe TRBD1 (6 bases). Trimming removed 5 bases at V and 0 bases at J, with 15 bases between. The CDR3 sequence is 16 residues long. The germline V gene encodes CDR1 MNHEY and CDR2 SMNVEV (reference sequence). The CDR3 sequence: CASSNDRLPSTDTQYF. DNA for the CDR3: TGTGCCAGCAGTAACGACAGGCTCCCTAGCACAGATACGCAGTATTTT.

The CDR3 DNA follows: TGTGCCATCGGGGACAGGGGGGACACAGATACGCAGTATTTT. Translating it yields CAIGDRGDTDTQYF. The chain combines TRBV10-3 with TRBJ2-3; 11 bases match TRBD1. Germline lookup yields CDR1 ENHRY and CDR2 SYGVKD. The V segment lost 8 bases and the J segment 2 bases; nucleotides outside the gene matches: 3. CDR3 length: 14 amino acids.

The CDR3 bases are TGTGCCAGCAGCTTAGTGGACAGGGGTTTTGGTGAGCAGTTCTTC. Its protein is CASSLVDRGFGEQFF. This sequence joins TRBV7-8 and TRBJ2-1; 9 nucleotides agree with TRBD1. The germline V gene encodes CDR1 SGHVS and CDR2 FQNEAQ. V was clipped by 1 base and J by 9 bases; unmatched bases: 7. CDR3 length equals 15 residues.

This clone appeared once. This chain links TRBV27 with TRBJ2-7; 7 bases line up with TRBD2. V shed 5 bases, J shed 4 bases, and the junction held 17 bases outside the gene matches. This CDR3 is 17 amino acids long. The germline V gene encodes CDR1 MNHEY and CDR2 SMNVEV (reference sequence). CDR3 loop: CASSPLKPGEGVYEQYF. The CDR3 region has the DNA TGTGCCAGCAGTCCACTAAAACCGGGGGAGGGTGTGTACGAGCAGTACTTC.

This rearrangement joins TRBV12-5 to TRBJ1-6; 10 bases agree with TRBD1. The germline V gene has CDR1 LGHNT and CDR2 FRNRAP. J lost 7 bases, V lost 6 bases, and 6 bases had no gene match. The CDR3 is made up of 15 amino acids. This CDR3 is CASGPRTGGNSPLHF. The CDR3 bases are TGTGCTAGTGGGCCCAGGACAGGGGGGAATTCACCCCTCCACTTT.

The chain uses TRBV5-6 and TRBJ1-1; D remains unclear. CDR1 and CDR2 (germline): SGHDT, YYEEEE. This CDR3 region has 12 residues. The V end was cut by 3 bases, the J end by 4 bases, with 7 bases between. The CDR3 loop is CASSSDSTEAFF. The CDR3 DNA reads TGTGCCAGCAGCTCAGACTCCACTGAAGCTTTCTTT. The variable domain in full, completed from reference TRBV5-6 and TRBJ1-1, reads DAGVTQSPTHLIKTRGQQVTLRCSPKSGHDTVSWYQQALGQGPQFIFQYYEEEERQRGNFPDRFSGHQFPNYSSELNVNALLLGDSALYLCASSSDSTEAFFGQGTRLTVV.

The chain recombines TRBV12-5 with TRBJ2-3; a possible D gene is TRBD2 (6 bases). The germline gives CDR1 LGHNT, CDR2 FRNRAP. The ends were cut back, 5 bases at V and 5 bases at J, with 20 bases in the middle. The CDR3 totals 16 residues. The CDR3 spells CASGNRDSSRLDTQYF. CDR3 sequence (DNA): TGTGCTAGTGGTAACCGGGACTCCTCTCGATTAGATACGCAGTATTTT.

V and J are TRBV7-6 and TRBJ1-2; D gene uncertain. Trimming removed 5 bases from V and 8 bases from J, with 21 bases in between. This CDR3 region has 15 residues. The germline gives CDR1 SGHVS, CDR2 FNYEAQ. The CDR3 is CASSTHPNGQAGYTF. In DNA, the CDR3 is TGTGCCAGCAGCACTCACCCCAACGGTCAGGCGGGCTACACCTTC.

V usage is TRBV4-1 and J usage is TRBJ2-5; TRBD2 agrees at 9 bases. The V gene's germline CDR1 is MGHRA and CDR2 YSYEKL. The CDR3 consists of 16 residues. The junction had 4 bases not matched to a gene; V was cut back by 1 base and J by 1 base. The CDR3 DNA is TGCGCCAGCAGCCAAGGAGAGCGGGGGGCCCAAGAGACCCAGTACTTC. As protein: CASSQGERGAQETQYF.

The chain employs TRBV27 and TRBJ2-7; 10 bases line up with TRBD2. The CDR3 is 13 residues long. Trimming removed 7 bases from V and 2 bases from J; junction bases left unmatched: 2. CDR1 and CDR2 (germline): MNHEY, SMNVEV (reference sequence). The CDR3 DNA sequence: TGTGCCAGCACAAGCGGGGGGGCCTACGAGCAGTACTTC. Amino acid sequence: CASTSGGAYEQYF.

This chain joins TRBV15 and TRBJ1-1; 9 nucleotides align to TRBD1. CDR3 length equals 14 residues. Germline CDR1 reads LNHNV; CDR2 reads YYDKDF (reference sequence). J was trimmed by 4 bases and V by 6 bases; bases with no gene match: 6. CDR3 DNA: TGTGCCACCAGTCCGCGGACAGGGGCCACTGAAGCTTTCTTT. Translating it yields CATSPRTGATEAFF. The full variable domain, with the rest looked up from reference TRBV15 and TRBJ1-1, is DAMVIQNPRYQVTQFGKPVTLSCSQTLNHNVMYWYQQKSSQAPKLLFHYYDKDFNNEADTPDNFQSRRPNTSFCFLDIRSPGLGDTAMYLCATSPRTGATEAFFGQGTRLTVV.